Below are 22 T cell receptor beta chains sequenced from a single sample in a study of beta chain features in type 1 diabetes. General study findings and limits: Type 1 diabetes patients showed a moderate but significant shortening of TCRB CDR3s in all four CD4+ subsets.

Antigens for these TCRs are unknown. Expressed TCRB transcripts were sequenced after all isolated RNA was converted to cDNA. Some clones are missing from TCRdb's copy, which holds only in-frame ones; the method was immunoSEQ multiplex PCR. The repertoire holds some 280,000 clones, with 13% to 15% as singletons. Sequencing was done on a sample of naive CD4+ T cells from blood. The receptor set was obtained from a young man with type 1 diabetes.

The J gene is TRBJ2-6, the V gene TRBV19, with 8 nucleotides matching TRBD1. CDR3 size: 16 residues. Looked up from germline, CDR1 is LNHDA and CDR2 is SQIVND (reference sequence). V lost 6 bases, J lost 0 bases, and 4 bases stayed unmatched. The CDR3 here is CASRTGASSGANVLTF. CDR3 nucleotide sequence: TGTGCCAGTAGGACAGGGGCGAGCTCTGGGGCCAACGTCCTGACTTTC.

There are a few counts of this clone. The V call is TRBV7-9, the J call TRBJ2-4, with a weak D call TRBD1 (6 bases). The CDR3 totals 17 residues. Trimming took 3 bases from V and 9 from J, leaving 24 bases between them. In germline, CDR1 is SEHNR, CDR2 FQNEAQ (reference sequence). The CDR3: CASSLTPDSNRDGIQYF. Here the CDR3 DNA reads TGTGCCAGCAGCTTGACGCCCGACAGCAACAGGGACGGCATTCAGTACTTC.

This clone was observed a handful of times. CDR3 sequence reads: CASDRGGQPQHF. DNA of the CDR3: TGTGCCAGTGACAGGGGGGGTCAGCCCCAGCATTTT. The chain uses TRBV19 and TRBJ1-5, with TRBD1 identical over 9 bases. The trim removed 8 bases at V and 6 bases at J, leaving 2 bases unmatched. CDR1 is LNHDA, CDR2 SQIVND, per germline (reference sequence). The CDR3 covers 12 residues.

The gene calls are TRBV7-3 and TRBJ2-7; D is possibly TRBD1 (5 bases). From germline, CDR1 is SGHTA and CDR2 FQGTGA. This CDR3 region has 11 residues. V lost 5 bases to trimming and J lost 7 bases, with 9 bases between them. The CDR3 coding sequence is TGTGCCAGCAGCATCCGACAGGAGCAGTACTTC. Translating it yields CASSIRQEQYF.

This chain connects TRBV4-1 to TRBJ2-7, with TRBD1 as a possible D gene (5 bases). The CDR3 length is 14 residues. Between the trimmed V and J ends, which lost 0 bases and 8 bases, there was a span of 14 bases. Per germline, CDR1 MGHRA and CDR2 YSYEKL. The CDR3 protein is CASSQESRAIKQYF. CDR3 coding DNA: TGCGCCAGCAGCCAAGAGAGCAGGGCGATCAAGCAGTACTTC.

The chain carries TRBV4-2 and TRBJ2-2; TRBD2 matches 7 bases. After removal of 0 bases from V and 6 bases from J, the junction contained 13 bases not matched to a gene. The CDR3 totals 18 residues. Germline V CDR1 and CDR2: LGHNA, YNFKEQ. The CDR3 region is CASSQDRTRRVSAGELFF. CDR3 in DNA: TGTGCCAGCAGCCAAGACAGGACTAGAAGGGTTAGTGCCGGGGAGCTGTTTTTT.

In its sample, this clone was seen a few times. The chain is built from TRBV10-3 and TRBJ2-5; 9 bases agree with TRBD1. Trimming removed 7 bases from V and 0 bases from J; junction bases left unmatched: 6. This CDR3 region has 15 residues. Per the germline V gene, CDR1 is ENHRY and CDR2 is SYGVKD. The CDR3 protein is CAIKLDRGHQETQYF. The CDR3 DNA reads as TGTGCCATCAAACTGGACAGGGGTCACCAAGAGACCCAGTACTTC.

There are a few counts of this clone. The chain has TRBV19 and TRBJ2-7; weak D call: TRBD2 (5 bases). Germline-derived CDR1 and CDR2 are LNHDA and SQIVND (reference sequence). This CDR3 has 14 amino acids. The V end was cut by 3 bases, the J end by 6 bases, with 15 bases between. This chain's CDR3 is CASSMIEGEGEQYF. In DNA form, the CDR3 reads TGTGCCAGTAGTATGATCGAGGGTGAAGGCGAGCAGTACTTC.

The chain joins TRBV6-5 to TRBJ2-7; possible D gene TRBD1, 6 bases. Germline V CDR1 and CDR2: MNHEY, SVGAGI. V was trimmed by 7 bases and J by 5 bases, leaving 15 bases between them. The CDR3 is 13 amino acids. CDR3 in DNA: TGTGCCAGCAATCGCGGACAGCGCGACGAGCAGTACTTC. Its translation: CASNRGQRDEQYF.

This chain connects TRBV9 to TRBJ2-3, with a possible D match to TRBD1 (6 bases). Germline CDR1 is SGDLS and CDR2 is YYNGEE. Trimming stripped 3 bases from V and 0 bases from J, with 11 bases between. The CDR3 runs 15 residues. Here the CDR3 reads CASSDATGSTDTQYF. The CDR3 coding sequence is TGTGCCAGCAGCGATGCGACAGGCAGCACAGATACGCAGTATTTT.

This clone showed up just once. This specimen includes other DNA sequences encoding the same CDR3. The chain uses TRBV9 and TRBJ2-5, with D possibly being TRBD2 (5 bases). V was clipped by 0 bases and J by 5 bases, with 11 bases between them. The germline V gene has CDR1 SGDLS and CDR2 YYNGEE. The CDR3 consists of 14 residues. DNA for the CDR3: TGTGCCAGCAGCGTAGGTGGGAGAGAGGAGACCCAGTACTTC. Translating it yields CASSVGGREETQYF.

V usage is TRBV5-1 and J usage is TRBJ2-5; TRBD1 might be the D (5 bases). Trimming took off 1 base at V and 1 base at J, with 14 bases between the two ends. CDR3 length: 16 residues. Germline V CDR1 and CDR2: SGHRS, YFSETQ. CDR3 coding DNA: TGCGCCAGCAGCTTGTCAGTGGACATGACCCAAGAGACCCAGTACTTC. Translating gives CASSLSVDMTQETQYF. The entire variable domain, with the rest obtained from reference TRBV5-1 and TRBJ2-5, is as follows: KAGVTQTPRYLIKTRGQQVTLSCSPISGHRSVSWYQQTPGQGLQFLFEYFSETQRNKGNFPGRFSGRQFSNSRSEMNVSTLELGDSALYLCASSLSVDMTQETQYFGPGTRLLVL.

This clone occurred a few times. The chain couples TRBV9 to TRBJ2-3, with a weak D call TRBD2 (6 bases). The CDR3 length is 14 residues. Germline CDR1 reads SGDLS; CDR2 reads YYNGEE. V dropped 4 bases and J dropped 2 bases, with 11 bases sitting between them. The DNA of the CDR3 is TGTGCCAGCAGCCATAGGCGGGACACAGATACGCAGTATTTT. Its protein is CASSHRRDTDTQYF.

The chain has TRBV4-2 and TRBJ2-7; 8 bases fit TRBD2. This CDR3 has 16 residues. The germline CDR1 and CDR2 sequences are LGHNA and YNFKEQ. Unmatched junction bases numbered 7, after V lost 1 base and J lost 2 bases. This chain's CDR3 is CASSQVPLADAYEQYF. CDR3 bases: TGTGCCAGCAGCCAAGTTCCACTAGCGGACGCCTACGAGCAGTACTTC.

This clone was observed a few times. The rearrangement joins TRBV4-2 to TRBJ2-1; TRBD2 matches 15 bases. Germline CDR1 reads LGHNA; CDR2 reads YNFKEQ. The CDR3 runs 19 residues. The trim removed 3 bases at V and 4 bases at J, leaving 10 bases unmatched. The CDR3 spells CASSQRGTSGRTGYNEQFF. In nucleotides, the CDR3 is TGTGCCAGCAGCCAGAGGGGGACTAGCGGGAGGACCGGTTACAATGAGCAGTTCTTC.

This clone was detected only a few times. The chain carries TRBV6-5 and TRBJ2-6; D remains ambiguous. CDR3 length equals 12 residues. Germline V gene data show CDR1 as MNHEY and CDR2 as SVGAGI. The V end lost 8 bases, the J end lost 2 bases, and 4 bases lay between the germline ends. CDR3 in DNA: TGTGCCAGCCGTACTGGGGCCAACGTCCTGACTTTC. It translates to CASRTGANVLTF.

This clone was detected a few times. The V gene is TRBV6-6, the J gene TRBJ2-7; D not resolved. The CDR3 has 12 residues. Germline V gene lookup returns CDR1 MNHNY and CDR2 SVGAGI (reference sequence). The V and J ends lost 7 bases and 2 bases respectively, with 9 bases between them. CDR3 nucleotides: TGTGCCAGCAATTCTCCAGCCTACGAGCAGTACTTC. The encoded protein is CASNSPAYEQYF.

The chain links TRBV15 to TRBJ1-1; D call uncertain. The CDR3 is 13 residues long. Looked up from germline, CDR1 is LNHNV and CDR2 is YYDKDF (reference sequence). The ends were cut back, 2 bases at V and 0 bases at J, with 4 bases in the middle. CDR3 sequence (DNA): TGTGCCACCAGCAGACTAGTGAACACTGAAGCTTTCTTT. Translating gives CATSRLVNTEAFF.

This clone was detected a few times. The rearrangement uses TRBV7-2 and TRBJ2-7, with 9 bases matching TRBD1. J was trimmed by 4 bases and V by 5 bases; bases with no gene match: 9. Germline CDR1 is SGHTA and CDR2 is FQGNSA. The CDR3 has 15 residues. CDR3: CASSPGTGKKYEQYF. The CDR3 nucleotides read TGTGCCAGCAGCCCGGGGACAGGGAAAAAGTACGAGCAGTACTTC.

The rearrangement joins TRBV28 to TRBJ2-3; D is possibly TRBD1 (6 bases). The CDR3 covers 16 residues. Trimming left V 6 bases short and J 0 bases short, with 16 bases between. CDR1 is MDHEN, CDR2 SYDVKM, per germline. Written as DNA, the CDR3 is TGTGCCAGCAGGTCGGCCGGGACACCAAGCACAGATACGCAGTATTTT. Its protein is CASRSAGTPSTDTQYF.

The chain uses TRBV5-6 and TRBJ2-4; no reliable D call. The V gene's germline CDR1 is SGHDT and CDR2 YYEEEE. CDR3 length: 14 residues. With 1 base removed from V and 8 bases from J, the gap between germline ends came to 13 bases. For the CDR3, the DNA is TGTGCCAGCAGCTTGAACAGCCCCTTGGACATTCAGTACTTC. Amino acid sequence: CASSLNSPLDIQYF.

This clone has just a few counts. This chain joins TRBV29-1 and TRBJ1-2; TRBD1 agrees at 7 bases. Germline CDR1 is SQVTM and CDR2 is ANQGSEA. CDR3 length: 14 amino acids. Germline trimming cut 6 bases from V and 6 bases from J; bases unmatched to any gene: 13. CDR3 nucleotides: TGCAGCGTGAGGGGAGACAGGGAGAGGGATGGCTACACCTTC. Amino acid sequence: CSVRGDRERDGYTF.